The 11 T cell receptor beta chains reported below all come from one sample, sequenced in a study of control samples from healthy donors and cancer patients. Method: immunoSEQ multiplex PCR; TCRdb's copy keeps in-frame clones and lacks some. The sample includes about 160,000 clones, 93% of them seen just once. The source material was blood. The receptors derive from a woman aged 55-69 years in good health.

The CDR3 spells CASSEGADSVYEQYF. The CDR3, as DNA: TGTGCCAGCAGTGAAGGGGCGGACAGCGTCTACGAGCAGTACTTC. The chain links TRBV6-1 to TRBJ2-7, with D possibly TRBD1 on 6 matching bases. This CDR3 is 15 amino acids long. Trimming stripped 1 base from V and 3 bases from J, with 13 bases between. Germline assignment: CDR1 MNHNS and CDR2 SASEGT.

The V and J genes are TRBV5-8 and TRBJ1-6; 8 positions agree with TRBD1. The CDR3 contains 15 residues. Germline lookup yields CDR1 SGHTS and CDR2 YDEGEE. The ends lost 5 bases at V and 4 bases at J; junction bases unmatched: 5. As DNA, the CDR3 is TGTGCCAGCAGTTCAGGGGGCGATTATAATTCACCCCTCCACTTT. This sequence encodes CASSSGGDYNSPLHF.

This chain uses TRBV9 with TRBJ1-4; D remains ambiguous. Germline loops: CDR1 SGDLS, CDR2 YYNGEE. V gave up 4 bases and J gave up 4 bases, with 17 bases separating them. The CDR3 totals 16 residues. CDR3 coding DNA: TGTGCCAGCAGCCGTAGTATCGTGGCGGTTAATGAAAAACTGTTTTTT. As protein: CASSRSIVAVNEKLFF.

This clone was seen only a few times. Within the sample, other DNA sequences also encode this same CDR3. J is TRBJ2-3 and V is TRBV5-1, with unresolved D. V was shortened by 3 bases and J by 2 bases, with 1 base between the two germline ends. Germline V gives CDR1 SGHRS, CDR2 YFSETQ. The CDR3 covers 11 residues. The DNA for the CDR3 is TGCGCCAGCAGCTCCACAGATACGCAGTATTTT. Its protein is CASSSTDTQYF. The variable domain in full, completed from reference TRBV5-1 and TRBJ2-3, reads KAGVTQTPRYLIKTRGQQVTLSCSPISGHRSVSWYQQTPGQGLQFLFEYFSETQRNKGNFPGRFSGRQFSNSRSEMNVSTLELGDSALYLCASSSTDTQYFGPGTRLTVL.

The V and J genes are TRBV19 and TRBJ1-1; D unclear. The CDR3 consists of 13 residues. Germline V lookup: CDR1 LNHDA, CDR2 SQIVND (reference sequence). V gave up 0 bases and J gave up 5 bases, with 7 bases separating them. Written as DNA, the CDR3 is TGTGCCAGTAGTATAGACGGGGAAACTGAAGCTTTCTTT. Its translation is CASSIDGETEAFF.

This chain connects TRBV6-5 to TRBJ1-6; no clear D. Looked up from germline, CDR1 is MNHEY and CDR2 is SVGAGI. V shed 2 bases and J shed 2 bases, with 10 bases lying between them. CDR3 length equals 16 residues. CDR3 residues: CASSYSLNTYNSPLHF. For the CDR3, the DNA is TGTGCCAGCAGTTACAGCCTAAACACCTATAATTCACCCCTCCACTTT.

The CDR3 is CASSRGLDEKLFF. CDR3 sequence (DNA): TGCGCCAGCAGCCGGGGTTTGGATGAAAAACTGTTTTTT. The J gene is TRBJ1-4, the V gene TRBV10-1, with D unresolved. CDR3 length: 13 residues. The V end lost 6 bases, the J end lost 6 bases, and 11 bases lay between the germline ends. Germline values: CDR1 WNHNN, CDR2 SYGVQD (reference sequence).

The chain's CDR3 is CASSPGGPLENYGYTF. CDR3 in DNA: TGTGCCAGCAGCCCGGGGGGTCCGCTCGAAAACTATGGCTACACCTTC. This chain uses TRBV5-5 with TRBJ1-2, with D perhaps TRBD1 (5 bases). This CDR3 has 16 residues. V lost 4 bases and J 2 bases, leaving 18 bases between the germline ends. CDR1 is SGHKS and CDR2 is YYEKEE in the germline V gene (reference sequence).

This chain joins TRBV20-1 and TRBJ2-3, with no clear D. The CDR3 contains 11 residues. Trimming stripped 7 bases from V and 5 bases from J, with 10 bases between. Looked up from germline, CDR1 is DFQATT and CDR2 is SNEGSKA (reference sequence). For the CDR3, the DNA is TGCAGTGTCCTGGGCCGAGATACGCAGTATTTT. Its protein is CSVLGRDTQYF.

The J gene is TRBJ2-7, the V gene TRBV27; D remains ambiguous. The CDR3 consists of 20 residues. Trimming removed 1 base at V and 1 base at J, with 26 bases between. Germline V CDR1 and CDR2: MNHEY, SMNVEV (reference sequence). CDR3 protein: CASSLWFPGVRLSSSYEQYF. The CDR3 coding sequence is TGTGCCAGCAGTTTATGGTTTCCGGGCGTACGGTTGTCCAGTTCCTACGAGCAGTACTTC.

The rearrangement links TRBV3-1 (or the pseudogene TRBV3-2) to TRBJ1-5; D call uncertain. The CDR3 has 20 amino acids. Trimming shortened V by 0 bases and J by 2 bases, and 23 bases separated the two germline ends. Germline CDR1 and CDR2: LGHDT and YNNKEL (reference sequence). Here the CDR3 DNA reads TGTGCCAGCAGCCAAGATTATTACGACCTACTCCAATGGGGCAATCAGCCCCAGCATTTT. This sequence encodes CASSQDYYDLLQWGNQPQHF.